A single sample gave rise to the 16 T cell receptor beta chains below, sequenced in a study of blood T cell repertoires in COVID-19. Some clones are missing from TCRdb's copy, which holds only in-frame ones; the method was immunoSEQ multiplex PCR. This table holds 40,000 to 45,000 clones, 80% to 90% found once. The sequenced sample consisted of peripheral blood. The receptors shown here come from a human donor in a cohort sampled during active COVID-19.

V is TRBV30 and J is TRBJ2-5; tentative D call: TRBD2 (6 bases). Germline V lookup: CDR1 GTSNPN, CDR2 SVGIG (reference sequence). Trimming removed 0 bases from V and 6 bases from J, with 11 bases in between. CDR3 length: 13 residues. In nucleotides, the CDR3 is TGTGCCTGGAGTGTATCCGCGGGACAGACCCAGTACTTC. Its translation is CAWSVSAGQTQYF.

This clone was found once. V usage is TRBV7-9 and J usage is TRBJ1-4; 7 nucleotides agree with TRBD1. Per the germline V gene, CDR1 is SEHNR and CDR2 is FQNEAQ (reference sequence). The CDR3 is 15 residues long. V trimming: 4 bases; J trimming: 8 bases; junction bases outside the gene matches: 10. The CDR3 DNA sequence: TGTGCCAGCAGCTATTTAGACAGGGTTGGCGAAAAACTGTTTTTT. The encoded protein is CASSYLDRVGEKLFF.

The V call is TRBV21-1, the J call TRBJ1-4; no DNA check was done on the table's D call, TRBD1. TRBV21-1 is marked as a pseudogene. The CDR3 runs 14 residues. The DNA of the CDR3 is TGTGCCAGCAGCAAAGACAGGGGGGGGGAAAAACTGTTTTTT. Its translation is CASSKDRGGEKLFF.

The rearrangement joins TRBV5-1 to TRBJ2-3; D uncertain. This CDR3 contains 13 residues. The germline V gene encodes CDR1 SGHRS and CDR2 YFSETQ. Trimming took 4 bases from V and 2 from J, leaving 8 bases between them. CDR3 nucleotide sequence: TGCGCCAGCAGCCCATACAACACAGATACGCAGTATTTT. This encodes CASSPYNTDTQYF.

The sample holds a few counts of this clone. This sequence joins TRBV6-2 or TRBV6-3 and TRBJ2-7, with D uncertain. The CDR3 is 13 amino acids. V shed 5 bases and J shed 0 bases, with 8 bases lying between them. In germline, CDR1 is MNHEY, CDR2 SVGEGT. The DNA for the CDR3 is TGTGCCAGCAGTCCACAACCCTCCTACGAGCAGTACTTC. This codes for CASSPQPSYEQYF.

In this sample, this clone turned up a few times. An end of the junction differs from the germline gene, which may be a read error. This chain joins TRBV5-1 and TRBJ2-7, with D maybe TRBD2 (5 bases). There are 17 residues in the CDR3. Germline CDR1 SGHRS, CDR2 YFSETQ. DNA for the CDR3: TGCGCCAGCAGCTTGGACCCCCGGACGGGTGACTACTACGGGCAGTACTTC. It yields the protein CASSLDPRTGDYYGQYF.

The chain combines TRBV29-1 with TRBJ2-3; weak D call: TRBD1 (5 bases). The V gene's germline CDR1 is SQVTM and CDR2 ANQGSEA. The CDR3 runs 13 residues. The germline V and J ends were trimmed by 8 bases and 1 base, with 13 bases remaining between them. Here the CDR3 reads CSTQVSGTDTQYF. DNA of the CDR3: TGCAGCACACAGGTTTCGGGCACAGATACGCAGTATTTT.

The chain has TRBV15 and TRBJ2-5; a possible D gene is TRBD1 (6 bases). The CDR3 sequence is 15 residues long. Germline CDR1 LNHNV, CDR2 YYDKDF (reference sequence). Trimming stripped 0 bases from V and 2 bases from J, with 10 bases between. The CDR3 region has the DNA TGTGCCACCAGCAGAGATCGGACAGTTCAAGAGACCCAGTACTTC. Its translation: CATSRDRTVQETQYF.

This clone was seen once. The chain couples TRBV12-3 or TRBV12-4 to TRBJ2-4; TRBD1 matches at 11 bases. V lost 6 bases to trimming and J lost 7 bases; unmatched junction nucleotides: 2. The CDR3 is 13 amino acids. CDR3 in amino acids: CASRDRGLNIQYF. The DNA of the CDR3 is TGTGCCAGCAGGGACAGGGGGCTTAACATTCAGTACTTC.

The chain uses TRBV10-2 and TRBJ2-5, with unresolved D. The ends were cut back, 0 bases at V and 5 bases at J, with 13 bases in the middle. Germline-derived CDR1 and CDR2 are WSHSY and SAAADI. The length of the CDR3 is 15 residues. The CDR3 sequence is CASSESRVAGETQYF. DNA of the CDR3: TGCGCCAGCAGTGAGTCGAGAGTAGCCGGGGAGACCCAGTACTTC.

This chain joins TRBV15 and TRBJ1-1; 10 bases fit TRBD1. CDR1 LNHNV and CDR2 YYDKDF come from the germline V gene (reference sequence). V was pared by 0 bases and J by 11 bases, with 15 bases of the junction left unmatched. CDR3 length equals 17 residues. The CDR3 loop reads CATSRDDFPGTGVRAFF. In nucleotides, the CDR3 is TGTGCCACCAGCAGAGATGACTTCCCCGGGACAGGGGTACGGGCTTTCTTT.

The chain carries TRBV2 and TRBJ2-1; a possible D gene is TRBD2 (5 bases). V was cut by 6 bases and J by 5 bases, with 11 bases left in between. The CDR3 runs to 13 residues. The germline gives CDR1 SNHLY, CDR2 FYNNEI. For the CDR3, the DNA is TGTGCCAGCAGCGGGATGTTAAACAATGAGCAGTTCTTC. This encodes CASSGMLNNEQFF. The full variable domain, its missing parts supplied by reference TRBV2 and TRBJ2-1, is EPEVTQTPSHQVTQMGQEVILRCVPISNHLYFYWYRQILGQKVEFLVSFYNNEISEKSEIFDDQFSVERPDGSNFTLKIRSTKLEDSAMYFCASSGMLNNEQFFGPGTRLTVL.

The chain recombines TRBV6-6 with TRBJ1-2; 9 nucleotides line up with TRBD1. Trimming at V came to 2 bases and at J to 3 bases, leaving 4 bases not matched to a gene. CDR3 length: 15 amino acids. Germline V gene lookup returns CDR1 MNHNY and CDR2 SVGAGI (reference sequence). The CDR3 loop is CASSYGDREYYGYTF. The CDR3 DNA follows: TGTGCCAGCAGTTACGGGGACAGGGAATACTATGGCTACACCTTC.

This chain uses TRBV6-5 with TRBJ2-3, with 9 bases aligning to TRBD2. V shed 1 base, J shed 2 bases, and the junction held 4 bases outside the gene matches. Germline CDR1 MNHEY, CDR2 SVGAGI. This CDR3 contains 16 residues. CDR3 sequence: CASSYWASGATDTQYF. CDR3 sequence (DNA): TGTGCCAGCAGTTACTGGGCTAGCGGGGCCACAGATACGCAGTATTTT.

The rearrangement links TRBV7-8 to TRBJ2-7; D is uncertain. This CDR3 has 11 residues. From germline, CDR1 is SGHVS and CDR2 FQNEAQ. V lost 4 bases and J 9 bases, leaving 10 bases between the germline ends. The CDR3 reads CASSSPTGQYF. CDR3 coding DNA: TGTGCCAGCAGCTCGCCTACGGGGCAGTACTTC. The variable domain in full, completed from reference TRBV7-8 and TRBJ2-7, reads GAGVSQSPRYKVAKRGQDVALRCDPISGHVSLFWYQQALGQGPEFLTYFQNEAQLDKSGLPSDRFFAERPEGSVSTLKIQRTQQEDSAVYLCASSSPTGQYFGPGTRLTVT.

The chain uses TRBV7-8 and TRBJ2-1; a possible D gene is TRBD2 (5 bases). CDR3 length: 16 residues. Trimming removed 5 bases at V and 0 bases at J, with 14 bases between. Looked up from germline, CDR1 is SGHVS and CDR2 is FQNEAQ. Here the CDR3 reads CASSPVDGSSYNEQFF. As DNA, the CDR3 is TGTGCCAGCAGCCCGGTGGATGGGAGCTCCTACAATGAGCAGTTCTTC.